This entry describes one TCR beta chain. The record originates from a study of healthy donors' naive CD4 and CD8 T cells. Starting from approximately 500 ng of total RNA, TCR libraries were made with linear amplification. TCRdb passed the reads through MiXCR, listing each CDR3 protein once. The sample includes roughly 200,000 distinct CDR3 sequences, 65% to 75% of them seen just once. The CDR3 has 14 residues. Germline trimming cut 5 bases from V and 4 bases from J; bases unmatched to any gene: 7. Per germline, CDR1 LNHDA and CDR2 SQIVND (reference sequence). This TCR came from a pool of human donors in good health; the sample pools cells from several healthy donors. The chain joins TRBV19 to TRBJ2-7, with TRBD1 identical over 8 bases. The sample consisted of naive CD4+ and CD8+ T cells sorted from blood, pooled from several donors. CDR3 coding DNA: TGTGCCAGTAGTCCGGACAGGGTATGGTACGAGCAGTACTTC. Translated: CASSPDRVWYEQYF.